The 4 T cell receptor beta chains below all came from one sample that was sequenced in a study of T cell responses to AZD1222 COVID-19 vaccine (dated by TCRdb to about 2021). The library was generated by the immunoSEQ multiplex PCR assay. TCRdb provides this immuneACCESS table in a form limited to in-frame rearrangements. Some clones are lacking; in checked studies, under half of them reflect an unresolved V gene, and why the rest are absent is not known. Here the sample has about 91,000 clones; roughly nine tenths occur a single time. The leading ten clones occupy less than 4% of the sample. Read against the paper, the sample's time point label means: about 28 days (+/-7) after the second vaccine dose. The material sequenced was peripheral blood, taken 28 days after the second AZD1222 dose. The receptors come from an adult who received the AZD1222 COVID-19 vaccine.

J is TRBJ1-2 and V is TRBV3-1 (or the pseudogene TRBV3-2); weak D call: TRBD1 (5 bases). Germline lookup yields CDR1 LGHDT and CDR2 YNNKEL (reference sequence). The CDR3 has 14 amino acids. V was clipped by 4 bases and J by 4 bases, with 13 bases between them. CDR3 bases: TGTGCCAGCAGCCCAACCCCAGGGAGCTATGGCTACACCTTC. Protein sequence: CASSPTPGSYGYTF.

The chain recombines TRBV2 with TRBJ2-1, with D maybe TRBD1 (7 bases). V was clipped by 4 bases and J by 1 base, with 11 bases between them. Germline V gene sequence: CDR1 SNHLY, CDR2 FYNNEI. The CDR3 is made up of 15 amino acids. CDR3 sequence reads: CASSVQGGSYNEQFF. The CDR3 nucleotides read TGTGCCAGCAGTGTTCAGGGGGGATCCTACAATGAGCAGTTCTTC.

The rearrangement uses TRBV18 and TRBJ2-5, with TRBD1 as a possible D gene (5 bases). V lost 3 bases to trimming and J lost 3 bases, with 14 bases between them. The CDR3 contains 15 residues. Germline V gives CDR1 KGHSH, CDR2 LQKENI. The CDR3 nucleotides are TGTGCCAGCTCACCCTTGAGGACAAGAGAAGAGACCCAGTACTTC. As protein: CASSPLRTREETQYF.

This clone was observed a single time. The V call is TRBV11-3, the J call TRBJ2-7, with D uncertain. Germline-derived CDR1 and CDR2 are SGHNT and YENEEA. V lost 2 bases to trimming and J lost 7 bases, with 9 bases between them. The CDR3 extends over 12 amino acids. CDR3 DNA sequence: TGTGCCAGCAGCTTATCGACGGGTGAGCAGTACTTC. The encoded protein is CASSLSTGEQYF.